This T cell receptor (beta chain) was observed in a study of CD8 T cells in Susac syndrome. Study summary: Active disease was present in roughly 6 of the sequenced Susac syndrome patients, and remission in about eight.

As regards this clonotype: The antigen is unknown.

TCR beta was sequenced from blood CD8+ and CD4+ T cells. With random hexamers, roughly 0.5 to 1 ug RNA was reverse transcribed. immunoSEQ multiplex PCR amplified TCR beta CDR3 across 54 Vbeta, 13 Jbeta. TCRdb re-called the immunoSEQ multiplex PCR reads with MiXCR, one entry per CDR3 protein. The table lists roughly 130,000 distinct CDR3 sequences, about 94% of them singletons. The ends lost 4 bases at V and 4 bases at J; junction bases unmatched: 8. The germline V gene encodes CDR1 MGHDK and CDR2 SYGVNS. This CDR3 spans 16 amino acids. Study observations and caveats: TCR sequencing and HLA analysis covered a relatively small number of individuals.

The receptor was derived from a human donor with Susac syndrome. Sequencing was done on a sample of CD8+ T cells from PBMCs. The V gene is TRBV25-1, the J gene TRBJ2-2; 8 nucleotides align to TRBD2. CDR3 coding DNA: TGTGCCAGCAGTGGATCAGGACTAGCCCTCACCGGGGAGCTGTTTTTT. It is translated as CASSGSGLALTGELFF.